The 27 T cell receptor beta chains below were found in one sample sequenced in a study of blood T cells in healthy people across ages. It was with a sample-barcoded 5' primer and a J-beta primer mix that a second PCR of about 6 to 11 cycles was run. TCRdb reprocessed the 5' RACE reads via MiXCR and lists one record per CDR3 protein. The table shows about 730,000 distinct CDR3 sequences, with more than 40% occurring only once. The sequenced material came from blood. These receptor sequences come from a woman between 55 and 75 years old in good health.

The chain employs TRBV9 and TRBJ2-3, with 8 bases that match TRBD1. This CDR3 is 15 amino acids long. V shed 4 bases and J 0 bases; nucleotides not matched to a gene: 4. Per germline, CDR1 SGDLS and CDR2 YYNGEE. Here the CDR3 DNA reads TGTGCCAGCAGCTCCACAGGGGGAAGCACAGATACGCAGTATTTT. Amino acid sequence: CASSSTGGSTDTQYF.

This clonotype showed up just a few times. The chain joins TRBV7-3 to TRBJ2-3, with D unresolved. V lost 4 bases to trimming and J lost 0 bases, with 8 bases between them. Germline-derived CDR1 and CDR2 are SGHTA and FQGTGA. The CDR3 is 14 residues long. CDR3 amino acids: CASSSTPSTDTQYF. CDR3 in DNA: TGTGCCAGCAGCTCGACTCCTAGCACAGATACGCAGTATTTT.

The chain links TRBV12-3 or TRBV12-4 to TRBJ2-5; D may be TRBD2 (5 bases). The J call may be wrong; the DNA end is better matched by TRBJ2-7. This CDR3 has 13 amino acids. CDR3 in DNA: TGTGCCAGCAGTCGAGCGGAGACCTACGAGCAGTACTTC. It yields the protein CASSRAETYEQYF.

This clonotype has ten or more counts. The gene calls are TRBV15 and TRBJ2-7, with no clear D. Between the trimmed V and J ends, which lost 1 base and 2 bases, there was a span of 9 bases. This CDR3 region has 14 residues. CDR1 is LNHNV and CDR2 is YYDKDF in the germline V gene (reference sequence). CDR3 DNA: TGTGCCACCAGCAGAGCAGGTTCCGCCTACGAGCAGTACTTC. This sequence encodes CATSRAGSAYEQYF.

Regarding this clonotype: Sequence at one end of the junction differs from germline and may be a read error. The chain couples TRBV5-1 to TRBJ1-6, with D unclear. There are 17 residues in the CDR3. Per germline, CDR1 SGHRS and CDR2 YFSETQ. The CDR3 DNA sequence: TGCGCCAGCAGTGTAAATGGACGGATTTCCTATAATTCACCCGTCCACTTT. Translating it yields CASSVNGRISYNSPVHF.

This clonotype showed up just once. The chain uses TRBV30 and TRBJ2-1; D might be TRBD1 (5 bases). The CDR3 spans 13 residues. The V end was cut by 3 bases, the J end by 8 bases, with 14 bases between. Germline V CDR1 and CDR2: GTSNPN, SVGIG (reference sequence). This chain's CDR3 is CAWRGPRVDEQFF. The CDR3 nucleotides read TGTGCCTGGAGAGGACCCAGGGTCGATGAGCAGTTCTTC.

The rearrangement uses TRBV28 and TRBJ1-1; unclear D gene. V lost 6 bases and J lost 1, with 6 bases in between. The CDR3 extends over 12 amino acids. The germline V gene encodes CDR1 MDHEN and CDR2 SYDVKM. The CDR3 DNA is TGTGCCAGCAGAGTTCCGAACACTGAAGCTTTCTTT. This translates into CASRVPNTEAFF. The full variable domain, with the rest looked up from reference TRBV28 and TRBJ1-1, is DVKVTQSSRYLVKRTGEKVFLECVQDMDHENMFWYRQDPGLGLRLIYFSYDVKMKEKGDIPEGYSVSREKKERFSLILESASTNQTSMYLCASRVPNTEAFFGQGTRLTVV.

The count of this clonotype is one. One base away lies a much larger clone, so this may be a sequencing read error. The V gene is TRBV10-3, the J gene TRBJ2-1; D is possibly TRBD1 (6 bases). This CDR3 spans 16 amino acids. Trimming shortened V by 7 bases and J by 8 bases, and 24 bases separated the two germline ends. Germline CDR1 is ENHRY and CDR2 is SYGVKD. The CDR3, as DNA: TGTGCCATCAAAAGTAGTGGGGGCACCCATATAGATGAGCAGTTCTTC. Amino acids: CAIKSSGGTHIDEQFF.

The V call is TRBV3-1, the J call TRBJ1-1, with a weak D call TRBD1 (5 bases). Trimming stripped 1 base from V and 0 bases from J, with 12 bases between. This CDR3 comprises 16 residues. Germline values: CDR1 LGHDT, CDR2 YNNKEL (reference sequence). CDR3 nucleotides: TGTGCCAGCAGCCAAGGGACAAGGGTTATGAACACTGAAGCTTTCTTT. Encoded protein: CASSQGTRVMNTEAFF.

The chain combines TRBV3-1 with TRBJ2-2; TRBD2 might be the D (5 bases). The V end was cut by 1 base, the J end by 6 bases, with 12 bases between. This CDR3 comprises 15 residues. Germline V gene data show CDR1 as LGHDT and CDR2 as YNNKEL (reference sequence). The CDR3 bases are TGTGCCAGCAGCCAAGGACACACCGGGGCCGGGGAGCTGTTTTTT. Translated: CASSQGHTGAGELFF.

The table lists this clonotype with a few counts. This chain connects TRBV14 to TRBJ2-3; TRBD2 agrees at 7 bases. V lost 0 bases, J lost 8 bases, and 5 bases stayed unmatched. The germline V gene has CDR1 SGHDN and CDR2 FVKESK. CDR3 length equals 14 residues. CDR3 DNA: TGTGCCAGCAGCCAAGATACGGGGGGATCTACGCAGTATTTT. Its translation: CASSQDTGGSTQYF.

The sample holds many counts of this clonotype. The chain is built from TRBV12-3 or TRBV12-4 and TRBJ2-7, with D uncertain. The CDR3 contains 14 residues. Trimming took 5 bases from V and 7 from J, leaving 18 bases between them. This chain's CDR3 is CASSPRSEEEEQYF. The CDR3 nucleotides are TGTGCCAGCAGTCCTAGGAGTGAAGAGGAGGAGCAGTACTTC.

The rearrangement uses TRBV29-1 and TRBJ2-7; no clear D. V was clipped by 5 bases and J by 6 bases, with 11 bases between them. CDR1 and CDR2 (germline): SQVTM, ANQGSEA. The CDR3 runs 11 residues. The CDR3 loop reads CSVMAVREQYF. The DNA of the CDR3 is TGCAGCGTTATGGCAGTCCGCGAGCAGTACTTC.

This clonotype came up a few times. The CDR3 reads CASFLRERQETQYF. CDR3 coding DNA: TGTGCCAGCTTCCTCCGGGAGCGGCAAGAGACCCAGTACTTC. The rearrangement joins TRBV6-1 to TRBJ2-5; a weak D match, TRBD2 (6 bases). The CDR3 runs to 14 residues. Trimming shortened V by 8 bases and J by 2 bases, and 15 bases separated the two germline ends. CDR1 and CDR2 from the germline V gene are MNHNS and SASEGT.

This chain links TRBV6-1 with TRBJ1-2, with TRBD1 matching 7 bases. Germline CDR1 reads MNHNS; CDR2 reads SASEGT. V dropped 6 bases and J dropped 6; count of bases not matched to a gene: 7. The CDR3 covers 13 residues. In nucleotides, the CDR3 is TGTGCCAGCAGAGCGACAGGGTCAAATGGCTACACCTTC. Its translation is CASRATGSNGYTF.

A remark on this clonotype: This may come from a read error, since a much larger clone is one base off. The chain couples TRBV20-1 to TRBJ1-4; D gene unclear. Germline V gene data show CDR1 as DFQATT and CDR2 as SNEGSKA (reference sequence). The CDR3 spans 14 residues. CDR3 sequence (DNA): TGCAGTGCTAGAGAGGGGATCACTAATAAAAAACTGTTTTTT. Its protein product is CSAREGITNKKLFF.

V usage is TRBV2 and J usage is TRBJ2-3; TRBD2 agrees at 10 bases. The CDR3 runs 17 residues. From germline, CDR1 is SNHLY and CDR2 FYNNEI. J gave up 0 bases and V 6 bases, and 9 bases lay outside the gene matches. CDR3 loop: CASRPAGGPTSTDTQYF. The DNA of the CDR3 is TGTGCCAGCAGACCAGCGGGGGGGCCCACTAGCACAGATACGCAGTATTTT.

This chain connects TRBV7-2 to TRBJ2-7, with 9 nucleotides matching TRBD1. Germline V gene sequence: CDR1 SGHTA, CDR2 FQGNSA. V shed 3 bases and J 3 bases; nucleotides not matched to a gene: 6. The CDR3 is made up of 15 amino acids. The CDR3 nucleotides read TGTGCCAGCAGCTTTCCGGACAGGGGCGGCTACGAGCAGTACTTC. This encodes CASSFPDRGGYEQYF. Full variable domain (outside the CDR3, taken from reference TRBV7-2 and TRBJ2-7): GAGVSQSPSNKVTEKGKDVELRCDPISGHTALYWYRQSLGQGLEFLIYFQGNSAPDKSGLPSDRFSAERTGGSVSTLTIQRTQQEDSAVYLCASSFPDRGGYEQYFGPGTRLTVT.

On this clonotype: This clone may be a read error of a much larger clone one base away. V usage is TRBV20-1 and J usage is TRBJ2-7, with D uncertain. Germline V gene lookup returns CDR1 DFQATT and CDR2 SNEGSKA (reference sequence). CDR3 size: 12 residues. V was clipped by 1 base and J by 2 bases, with 6 bases between them. CDR3 amino acids: CSARAQTYEQYF. The CDR3 bases are TGCAGTGCTAGAGCACAGACCTACGAGCAGTACTTC.

The count of this clonotype is one. Since a much larger clone is just one base distant, this may be a read error. This sequence joins TRBV27 and TRBJ2-5; 8 positions match TRBD2. The CDR3 is made up of 15 amino acids. Germline V lookup: CDR1 MNHEY, CDR2 SMNVEV (reference sequence). V lost 1 base, J lost 11 bases, and 12 bases stayed unmatched. CDR3 bases: TGTGCCAGCAGTTTATTCCAGCGGGGGAACCGGGAGCAGTACTTC. Its protein is CASSLFQRGNREQYF.

The chain couples TRBV18 to TRBJ2-7, with D possibly called TRBD1 or TRBD2 (6 bases each). The V end was cut by 2 bases, the J end by 2 bases, with 10 bases between. The CDR3 is 14 residues long. Germline loops: CDR1 KGHSH, CDR2 LQKENI. The CDR3 DNA reads as TGTGCCAGCTCACCATCGGGGGCCCCCTACGAGCAGTACTTC. It is translated as CASSPSGAPYEQYF.

This rearrangement joins TRBV5-1 to TRBJ1-1, with D tentatively TRBD1 (5 bases). Trimming cost V 0 bases and J 4 bases, with 10 bases left between them. The germline V gene encodes CDR1 SGHRS and CDR2 YFSETQ. The length of the CDR3 is 14 residues. CDR3 sequence (DNA): TGCGCCAGCAGCTTGGGACAGACGCCCACTGAAGCTTTCTTT. Its translation is CASSLGQTPTEAFF.

The chain carries TRBV4-2 and TRBJ1-5, with D maybe TRBD1 (5 bases). CDR3 length equals 16 residues. Per the germline V gene, CDR1 is LGHNA and CDR2 is YNFKEQ. V was pared by 0 bases and J by 3 bases, with 12 bases between. The CDR3 region is CASSQDGRQSNQPQHF. The CDR3 DNA sequence: TGTGCCAGCAGCCAAGATGGTCGACAGTCCAATCAGCCCCAGCATTTT.

This rearrangement joins TRBV9 to TRBJ2-1, with TRBD2 as a possible D gene (6 bases). The CDR3 consists of 16 residues. Germline V lookup: CDR1 SGDLS, CDR2 YYNGEE. V was clipped by 0 bases and J by 2 bases, with 12 bases between them. Here the CDR3 DNA reads TGTGCCAGCAGCGTAGGGCGGGACCCCCCCTACAATGAGCAGTTCTTC. Translated: CASSVGRDPPYNEQFF.

V is TRBV18 and J is TRBJ1-1; D is uncertain. This CDR3 comprises 15 residues. Germline lookup yields CDR1 KGHSH and CDR2 LQKENI. V was clipped by 3 bases and J by 5 bases, with 16 bases between them. The CDR3 reads CASSPGHEGWTEAFF. The CDR3 nucleotides read TGTGCCAGCTCACCGGGCCACGAGGGTTGGACTGAAGCTTTCTTT. Looking up the rest from reference TRBV18 and TRBJ1-1 gives the full variable domain: NAGVMQNPRHLVRRRGQEARLRCSPMKGHSHVYWYRQLPEEGLKFMVYLQKENIIDESGMPKERFSAEFPKEGPSILRIQQVVRGDSAAYFCASSPGHEGWTEAFFGQGTRLTVV.

This CDR3 is CSVEGFAGKGETQYF. In nucleotides, the CDR3 is TGCAGCGTTGAAGGTTTTGCAGGGAAAGGAGAGACCCAGTACTTC. The V gene is TRBV29-1, the J gene TRBJ2-7, with a tentative D call TRBD1 (5 bases). The closer fit of TRBJ2-5 to the DNA end suggests the J call may be wrong. This CDR3 comprises 15 residues. Germline V gene data show CDR1 as SQVTM and CDR2 as ANQGSEA.

This CDR3 is CAISESLTSLEQFF. In DNA, the CDR3 is TGTGCCATCAGTGAGTCCTTGACTAGCTTAGAGCAGTTCTTC. The chain has TRBV10-3 and TRBJ2-1, with TRBD2 matching 7 bases. The ends lost 0 bases at V and 10 bases at J; junction bases unmatched: 6. CDR1 ENHRY and CDR2 SYGVKD come from the germline V gene. The CDR3 has 14 residues.